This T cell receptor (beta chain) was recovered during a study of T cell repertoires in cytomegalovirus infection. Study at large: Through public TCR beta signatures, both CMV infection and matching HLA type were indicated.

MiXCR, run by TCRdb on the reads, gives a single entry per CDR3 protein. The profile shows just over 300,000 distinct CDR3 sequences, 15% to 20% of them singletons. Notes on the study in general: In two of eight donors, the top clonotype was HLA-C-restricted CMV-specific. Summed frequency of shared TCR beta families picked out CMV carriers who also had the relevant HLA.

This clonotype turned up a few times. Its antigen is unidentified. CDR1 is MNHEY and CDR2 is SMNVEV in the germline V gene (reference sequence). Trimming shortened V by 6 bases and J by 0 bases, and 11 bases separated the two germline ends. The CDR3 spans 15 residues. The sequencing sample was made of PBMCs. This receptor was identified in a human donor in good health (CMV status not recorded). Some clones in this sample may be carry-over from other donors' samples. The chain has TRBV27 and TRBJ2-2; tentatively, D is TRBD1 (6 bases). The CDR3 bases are TGTGCCAGCAGAAACAGGGCCCCGAACACCGGGGAGCTGTTTTTT. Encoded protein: CASRNRAPNTGELFF.